The rows below give T cell receptor beta chains drawn from one sample of a study of shared clonotypes between healthy human individuals. The data were produced by immunoSEQ multiplex PCR, yet TCRdb's version contains in-frame clones alone and is incomplete. Of some 2,500,000 clones in the sample, 93% were seen once. The sample consisted of naive CD4+ T cells from PBMCs. The receptors were gathered from a man aged 18 to 35 in good health. Some clones in this sample may be carry-over from other donors' samples. The CDR3 runs from the conserved cysteine through the conserved F or W. Fields, in order: CDR3 length, V gene, clone size, J gene, D gene, CDR3 DNA, CDR3 protein. A D gene is named only where the DNA matches it firmly. The listing skips clone size in some rows; elsewhere it reads once, few, many or a size class.

length: 15
V: TRBV19
size: few
J: TRBJ2-2
D: .
DNA: TGTGCCAGTATGGGTGCTTTCTGGAACACCGGGGAGCTGTTTTTT
CDR3: CASMGAFWNTGELFF

length: 16
V: TRBV28
size: .
J: TRBJ1-4
D: .
DNA: TGTGCCAGCAGTTTAGTCCGGACGGCATTTAATGAAAAACTGTTTTTT
CDR3: CASSLVRTAFNEKLFF

length: 13
V: TRBV27
size: .
J: TRBJ1-2
D: .
DNA: TGTGCCAGCAGTTTATCGGGCGGCACTGGCTACACCTTC
CDR3: CASSLSGGTGYTF

length: 15
V: TRBV6-1
size: .
J: TRBJ1-2
D: TRBD1
DNA: TGTGCCAGCAGAAAAATAACAGGGGTCCGGGATGGCTACACCTTC
CDR3: CASRKITGVRDGYTF

length: 14
V: TRBV28
size: .
J: TRBJ2-7
D: TRBD2
DNA: TGTGCCTCACGCGAGCGGGGGAGCTCCTACGAGCAGTACTTC
CDR3: CASRERGSSYEQYF

length: 15
V: TRBV28
size: .
J: TRBJ2-7
D: TRBD1
DNA: TGTGCCAGCAGTAGACCGGGACAGGGCTCCTACGAGCAGTACTTC
CDR3: CASSRPGQGSYEQYF

length: 14
V: TRBV6-1
size: .
J: TRBJ2-5
D: TRBD1
DNA: TGTGCCAGCAGTTCGACAGGGGTTGAAGAGACCCAGTACTTC
CDR3: CASSSTGVEETQYF

length: 15
V: TRBV28
size: .
J: TRBJ2-3
D: TRBD2
DNA: TGTGCCAGCAGGGGACTAGCGGGAGGTCCAGATACGCAGTATTTT
CDR3: CASRGLAGGPDTQYF

length: 14
V: TRBV5-6
size: .
J: TRBJ1-5
D: .
DNA: TGTGCCAGCAGCGGCGCAGGGGCTAATCAGCCCCAGCATTTT
CDR3: CASSGAGANQPQHF

length: 15
V: TRBV28
size: once
J: TRBJ1-3
D: .
DNA: TGTGCCAGCAGTTTGTTGGGATCCTCTGGAAACACCATATATTTT
CDR3: CASSLLGSSGNTIYF

length: 16
V: TRBV18
size: .
J: TRBJ2-5
D: TRBD1
DNA: TGTGCCAGCTCAAGCCGGGACAGGGGATTCCAAGAGACCCAGTACTTC
CDR3: CASSSRDRGFQETQYF

length: 11
V: TRBV2
size: .
J: TRBJ2-1
D: .
DNA: TGTGCCAGCAGAGTGGAGGGTGAGCAGTTCTTC
CDR3: CASRVEGEQFF